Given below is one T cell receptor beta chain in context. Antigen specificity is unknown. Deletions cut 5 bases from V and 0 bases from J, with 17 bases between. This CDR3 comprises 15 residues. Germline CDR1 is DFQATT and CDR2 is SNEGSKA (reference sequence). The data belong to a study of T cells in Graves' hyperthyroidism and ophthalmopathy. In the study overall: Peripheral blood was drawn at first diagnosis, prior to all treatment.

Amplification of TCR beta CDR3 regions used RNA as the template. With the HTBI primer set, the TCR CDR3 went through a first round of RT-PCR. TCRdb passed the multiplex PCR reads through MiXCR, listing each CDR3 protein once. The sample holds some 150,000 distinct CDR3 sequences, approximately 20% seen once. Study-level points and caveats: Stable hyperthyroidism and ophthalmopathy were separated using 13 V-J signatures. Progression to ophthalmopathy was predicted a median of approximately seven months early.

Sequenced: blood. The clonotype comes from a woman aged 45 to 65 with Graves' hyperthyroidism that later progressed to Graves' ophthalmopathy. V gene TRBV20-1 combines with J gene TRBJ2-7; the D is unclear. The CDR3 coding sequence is TGCAGTGCTCGGAGAGATGACGAAGTCTCCTACGAGCAGTACTTC. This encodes CSARRDDEVSYEQYF.